This record looks at one TCR beta chain sequence and its context. The Seattle patients, enrolled during active infection, were followed longitudinally. The data were obtained in a study of blood T cell repertoires in COVID-19. The overall study: In each case, the material was cDNA or gDNA derived from T cells, B-cell-depleted T cells, or PBMCs.

Authors' data handling: Cell counts per sample came from amplifying reference gene primers. Assay: immunoSEQ multiplex PCR; the TCRdb copy retains only in-frame clones and omits some. D and trimming were read from the DNA, whereas the V and J calls and clone size are those reported in that table. Of approximately 120,000 clones in the sample, about 70% were seen once. V lost 0 bases to trimming and J lost 4 bases, with 11 bases between them. This CDR3 has 15 residues. Germline values: CDR1 SGHRS, CDR2 YFSETQ. The chain couples TRBV5-1 to TRBJ2-1, with D possibly TRBD1 on 5 matching bases. Sequencing used peripheral blood. This TCR derives from a man of 80 years or more with COVID-19, enrolled during active disease. The CDR3 DNA reads TGCGCCAGCAGCTTGGGTGACAGAGAATACAATGAGCAGTTCTTC. As protein: CASSLGDREYNEQFF.